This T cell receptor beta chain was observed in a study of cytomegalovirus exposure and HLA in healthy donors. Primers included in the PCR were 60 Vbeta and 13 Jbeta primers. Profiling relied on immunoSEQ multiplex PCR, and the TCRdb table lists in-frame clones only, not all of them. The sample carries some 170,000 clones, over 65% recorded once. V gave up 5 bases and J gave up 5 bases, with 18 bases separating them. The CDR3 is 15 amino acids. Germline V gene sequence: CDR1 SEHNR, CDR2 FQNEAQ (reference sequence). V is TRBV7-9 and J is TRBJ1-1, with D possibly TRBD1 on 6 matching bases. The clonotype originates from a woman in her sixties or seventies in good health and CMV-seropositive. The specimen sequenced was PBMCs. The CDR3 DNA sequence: TGTGCCAGCAGCCGCTTTAAGGGGGTTTGGACTGAAGCTTTCTTT. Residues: CASSRFKGVWTEAFF.